Sequencing of this T cell receptor beta chain was carried out in a study of blood T cell repertoires in COVID-19. Study as a whole: T cells, B-cell-depleted T cells, or PBMCs provided the cDNA or gDNA that served as material.

In the original analysis: The assay estimated nucleated cells by amplifying reference gene primers. Clones were read by immunoSEQ multiplex PCR, and TCRdb kept only the in-frame ones, dropping some. Clone size and V and J calls were adopted from that table, with D and trimming inferred from the DNA. In the table there are approximately 270,000 clones, around 82% of which are singletons. Seattle cases were enrolled at active infection and followed longitudinally. The CDR3 loop spans 15 amino acids. The junction had 9 bases not matched to a gene; V was cut back by 4 bases and J by 5 bases. Germline V lookup: CDR1 SGHNT, CDR2 YENEEA.

The source is a person aged 65-85 years with COVID-19, enrolled during active disease. Sequencing was done on a sample of peripheral blood. This rearrangement joins TRBV11-3 to TRBJ2-5, with 8 bases aligning to TRBD2. CDR3 residues: CASSYSVAGNETQYF. The DNA for the CDR3 is TGTGCCAGCAGCTACTCGGTAGCGGGAAATGAGACCCAGTACTTC.